The clone carrying this T cell receptor beta chain showed up many times. Its antigen remains unknown. The sorted libraries were made from some 960,000 CD4+ or CD8+ T cells. This specimen belongs to a study of neurological immune-mediated disorders. Points from the study as a whole: Whereas HTLV-1-associated myelopathy showed the most TCR clonal expansion, multiple sclerosis showed the least, with levels below those of healthy controls.

Germline CDR1 is DFQATT and CDR2 is SNEGSKA (reference sequence). There are 13 residues in the CDR3. J lost 6 bases, V lost 6 bases, and 7 bases had no gene match. The authors produced cDNA by 5'RACE using 10-nucleotide random UMIs. TCRdb fed the 5' RACE reads into MiXCR, producing one record per CDR3 protein. The sample gives 45,000 to 55,000 distinct CDR3 sequences, about 5.8% of which show up once; approximately 1.5% is in the top ten. The sequenced material came from CD4+ T cells from blood. The J gene is TRBJ1-5, the V gene TRBV20-1, with 8 bases identical to TRBD1. This clonotype was obtained from a woman aged 18-35 years with multiple sclerosis. The CDR3 DNA is TGCAGTGCCAATCAGGGGGCTGGTCAGCCCCAGCATTTT. It translates to CSANQGAGQPQHF.